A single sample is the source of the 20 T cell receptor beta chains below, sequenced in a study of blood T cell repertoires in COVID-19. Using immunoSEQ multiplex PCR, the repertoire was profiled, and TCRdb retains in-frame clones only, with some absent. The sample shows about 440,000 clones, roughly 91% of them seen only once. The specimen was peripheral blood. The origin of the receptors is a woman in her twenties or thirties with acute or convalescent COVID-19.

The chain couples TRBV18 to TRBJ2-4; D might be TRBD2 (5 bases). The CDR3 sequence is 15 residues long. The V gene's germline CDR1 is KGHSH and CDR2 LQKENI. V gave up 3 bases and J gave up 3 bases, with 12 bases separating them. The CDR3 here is CASSPPGRGKNIQYF. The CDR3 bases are TGTGCCAGCTCACCGCCAGGCCGGGGCAAAAACATTCAGTACTTC. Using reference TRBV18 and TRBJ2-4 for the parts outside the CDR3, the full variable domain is NAGVMQNPRHLVRRRGQEARLRCSPMKGHSHVYWYRQLPEEGLKFMVYLQKENIIDESGMPKERFSAEFPKEGPSILRIQQVVRGDSAAYFCASSPPGRGKNIQYFGAGTRLSVL.

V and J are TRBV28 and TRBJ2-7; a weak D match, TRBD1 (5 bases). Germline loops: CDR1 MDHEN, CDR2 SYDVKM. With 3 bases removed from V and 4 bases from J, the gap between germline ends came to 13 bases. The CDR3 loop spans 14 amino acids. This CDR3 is CASSFLDMEYEQYF. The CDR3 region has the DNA TGTGCCAGCAGTTTTTTGGACATGGAGTACGAGCAGTACTTC.

CDR3 sequence reads: CASSIDRDTPQHF. As DNA, the CDR3 is TGTGCCAGTAGTATAGATCGGGACACGCCCCAGCATTTT. The chain employs TRBV19 and TRBJ1-5; a weak D match, TRBD1 (6 bases). Germline V CDR1 and CDR2: LNHDA, SQIVND (reference sequence). V gave up 0 bases and J gave up 9 bases, with 9 bases separating them. The CDR3 contains 13 residues. The variable domain in full, with the rest retrieved from reference TRBV19 and TRBJ1-5, is DGGITQSPKYLFRKEGQNVTLSCEQNLNHDAMYWYRQDPGQGLRLIYYSQIVNDFQKGDIAEGYSVSREKKESFPLTVTSAQKNPTAFYLCASSIDRDTPQHFGDGTRLSIL.

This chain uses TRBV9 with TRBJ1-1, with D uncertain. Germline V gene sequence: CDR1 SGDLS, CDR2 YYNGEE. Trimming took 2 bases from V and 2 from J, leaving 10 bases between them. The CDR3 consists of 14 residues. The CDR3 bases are TGTGCCAGCAGCGTTTCGGGAGCCAACACTGAAGCTTTCTTT. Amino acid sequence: CASSVSGANTEAFF. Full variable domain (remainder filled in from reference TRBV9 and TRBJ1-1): DSGVTQTPKHLITATGQRVTLRCSPRSGDLSVYWYQQSLDQGLQFLIQYYNGEERAKGNILERFSAQQFPDLHSELNLSSLELGDSALYFCASSVSGANTEAFFGQGTRLTVV.

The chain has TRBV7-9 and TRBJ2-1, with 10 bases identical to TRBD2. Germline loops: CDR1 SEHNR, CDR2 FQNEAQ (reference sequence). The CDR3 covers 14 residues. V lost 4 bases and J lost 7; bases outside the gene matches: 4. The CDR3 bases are TGTGCCAGCAGCTCAGCGGGGGGGCGGAATGAGCAGTTCTTC. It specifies CASSSAGGRNEQFF.

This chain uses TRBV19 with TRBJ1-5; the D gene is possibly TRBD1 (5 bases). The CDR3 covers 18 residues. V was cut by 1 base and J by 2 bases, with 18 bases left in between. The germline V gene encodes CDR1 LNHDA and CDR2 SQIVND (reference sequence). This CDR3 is CASSIVPHRFPGNQPQHF. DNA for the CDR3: TGTGCCAGTAGTATAGTCCCCCACAGGTTCCCCGGCAATCAGCCCCAGCATTTT.

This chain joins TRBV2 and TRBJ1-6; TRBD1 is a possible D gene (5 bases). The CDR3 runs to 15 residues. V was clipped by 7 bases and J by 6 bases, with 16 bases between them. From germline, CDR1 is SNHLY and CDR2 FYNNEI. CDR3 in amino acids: CASTDQGLSNSPLHF. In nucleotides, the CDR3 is TGTGCCAGCACTGACCAGGGACTTAGTAATTCACCCCTCCACTTT.

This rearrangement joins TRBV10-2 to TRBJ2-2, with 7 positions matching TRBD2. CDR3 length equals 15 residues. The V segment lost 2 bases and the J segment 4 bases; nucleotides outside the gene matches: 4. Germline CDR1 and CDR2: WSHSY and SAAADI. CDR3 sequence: CASSERPSGTGELFF. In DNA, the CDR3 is TGCGCCAGCAGTGAGAGGCCTAGCGGCACCGGGGAGCTGTTTTTT.

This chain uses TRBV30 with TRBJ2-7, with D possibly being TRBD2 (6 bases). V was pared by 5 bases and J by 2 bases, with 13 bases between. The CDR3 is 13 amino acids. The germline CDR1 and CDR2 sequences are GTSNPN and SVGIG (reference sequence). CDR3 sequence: CAWAGRPPYEQYF. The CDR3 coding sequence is TGTGCCTGGGCCGGGAGACCCCCCTACGAGCAGTACTTC.

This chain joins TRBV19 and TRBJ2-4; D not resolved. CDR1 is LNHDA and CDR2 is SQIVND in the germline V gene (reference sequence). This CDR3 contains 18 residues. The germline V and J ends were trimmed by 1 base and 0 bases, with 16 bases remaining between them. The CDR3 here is CASSIVFDTEIAKNIQYF. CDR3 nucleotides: TGTGCCAGTAGTATAGTTTTTGACACAGAGATAGCCAAAAACATTCAGTACTTC.

CDR3 coding DNA: TGTGCCAGCAGCCAGGGGTGGGGGGTTAATCAGCCCCAGCATTTT. It is translated as CASSQGWGVNQPQHF. V and J are TRBV3-1 (or the pseudogene TRBV3-2) and TRBJ1-5; D is possibly TRBD1 (5 bases). Trimming left V 3 bases short and J 4 bases short, with 13 bases between. Germline V gives CDR1 LGHDT, CDR2 YNNKEL (reference sequence). The length of the CDR3 is 15 residues.

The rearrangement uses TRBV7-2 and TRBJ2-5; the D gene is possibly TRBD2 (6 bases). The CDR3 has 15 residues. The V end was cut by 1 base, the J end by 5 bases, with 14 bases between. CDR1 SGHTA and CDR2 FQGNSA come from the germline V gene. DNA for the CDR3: TGTGCCAGCAGCTTAGGGGGCCTCGGAGGGGAGACCCAGTACTTC. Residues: CASSLGGLGGETQYF.

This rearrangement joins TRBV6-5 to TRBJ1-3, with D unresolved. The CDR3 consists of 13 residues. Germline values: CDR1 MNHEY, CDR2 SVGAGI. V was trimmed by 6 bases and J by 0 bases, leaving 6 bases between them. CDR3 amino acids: CASRHSSGNTIYF. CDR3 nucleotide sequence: TGTGCCAGCAGACACAGCTCTGGAAACACCATATATTTT.

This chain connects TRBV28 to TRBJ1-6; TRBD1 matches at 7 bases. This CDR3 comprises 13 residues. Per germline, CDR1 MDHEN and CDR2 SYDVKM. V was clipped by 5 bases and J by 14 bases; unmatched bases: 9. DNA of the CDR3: TGTGCCAGCAGTCTAGGGGGCGTCTACACCCTCCACTTT. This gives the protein CASSLGGVYTLHF. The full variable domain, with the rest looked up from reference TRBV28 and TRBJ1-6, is DVKVTQSSRYLVKRTGEKVFLECVQDMDHENMFWYRQDPGLGLRLIYFSYDVKMKEKGDIPEGYSVSREKKERFSLILESASTNQTSMYLCASSLGGVYTLHFGNGTRLTVT.

The CDR3 nucleotides read TGTGCCAGCAGCCGAACAGGGGGAGACGAGCAGTACTTC. Protein product: CASSRTGGDEQYF. This chain links TRBV7-3 with TRBJ2-7; 8 bases are a match to TRBD1. Per the germline V gene, CDR1 is SGHTA and CDR2 is FQGTGA. The CDR3 runs 13 residues. After removal of 5 bases from V and 5 bases from J, the junction contained 5 bases not matched to a gene.

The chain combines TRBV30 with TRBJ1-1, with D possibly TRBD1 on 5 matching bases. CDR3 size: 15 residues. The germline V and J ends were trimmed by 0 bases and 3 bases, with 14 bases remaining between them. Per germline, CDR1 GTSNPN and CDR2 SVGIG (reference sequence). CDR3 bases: TGTGCCTGGAGTGTATTCCCGGGGGGTTACACTGAAGCTTTCTTT. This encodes CAWSVFPGGYTEAFF.

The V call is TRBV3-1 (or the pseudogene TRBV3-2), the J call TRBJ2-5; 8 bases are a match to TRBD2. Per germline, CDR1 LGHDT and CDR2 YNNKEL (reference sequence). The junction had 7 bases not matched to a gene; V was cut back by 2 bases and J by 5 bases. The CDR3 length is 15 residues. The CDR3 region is CASSQTEAGGETQYF. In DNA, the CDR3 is TGTGCCAGCAGCCAAACTGAGGCGGGGGGTGAGACCCAGTACTTC.

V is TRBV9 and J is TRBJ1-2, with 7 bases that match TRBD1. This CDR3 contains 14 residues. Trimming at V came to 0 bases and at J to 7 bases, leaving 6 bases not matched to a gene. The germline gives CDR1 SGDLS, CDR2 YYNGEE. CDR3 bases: TGTGCCAGCAGCGTAGATGTGACAGGGCTTGGCTACACCTTC. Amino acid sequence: CASSVDVTGLGYTF.

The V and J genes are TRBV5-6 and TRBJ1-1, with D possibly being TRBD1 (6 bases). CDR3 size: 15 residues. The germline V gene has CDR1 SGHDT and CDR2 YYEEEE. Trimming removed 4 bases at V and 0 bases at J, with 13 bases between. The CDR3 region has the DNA TGTGCCAGCAGCCGGACAGTTCCCATGAACACTGAAGCTTTCTTT. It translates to CASSRTVPMNTEAFF.

The DNA for the CDR3 is TGTGCCAGCAGCCTCAGCGTGGGACAGAATAATTCACCCCTCCACTTT. This codes for CASSLSVGQNNSPLHF. The V call is TRBV5-5, the J call TRBJ1-6; TRBD1 matches 7 bases. Germline CDR1 and CDR2: SGHKS and YYEKEE (reference sequence). V trimming: 4 bases; J trimming: 5 bases; junction bases outside the gene matches: 9. This CDR3 has 16 amino acids. Together with reference TRBV5-5 and TRBJ1-6, the CDR3 gives the full variable domain: DAGVTQSPTHLIKTRGQQVTLRCSPISGHKSVSWYQQVLGQGPQFIFQYYEKEERGRGNFPDRFSARQFPNYSSELNVNALLLGDSALYLCASSLSVGQNNSPLHFGNGTRLTVT.